The T cell receptor beta chain under discussion was sequenced for a study of T cell responses to AZD1222 COVID-19 vaccine. This CDR3 contains 15 residues. Germline lookup yields CDR1 KGHSH and CDR2 LQKENI. Trimming cost V 3 bases and J 2 bases, with 10 bases left between them. Repertoires were generated with immunoSEQ multiplex PCR, while TCRdb's copy carries only in-frame clones and drops some. This repertoire shows 57,000 or so clones, about 85% found once; its top ten account for approximately 20%. This specimen was peripheral blood, taken on day 0 of MenACWY control vaccination. V and J are TRBV18 and TRBJ2-2, with D possibly being TRBD1 (5 bases). This TCR was recovered from an adult in good health. The CDR3 sequence is CASSPRVSNTGELFF. The CDR3, as DNA: TGTGCCAGCTCACCCAGGGTCAGCAACACCGGGGAGCTGTTTTTT.